This T cell receptor beta chain derives from a study of Ad26.COV2.S vaccination and SARS-CoV-2 variants. The method was immunoSEQ multiplex PCR; TCRdb's version includes in-frame clones alone and lacks a portion of them. Here the sample spans around 300,000 clones, roughly 90% being singletons. Stated treatment: some 20 received Ad26.COV2.S at low or high dose, single or two shots; roughly 5 received placebo; per-sample allocation not given. The investigators took samples on day 63 after the first vaccine or placebo injection. An Ad26 vector expressing Wuhan-strain SARS-CoV-2 spike constituted the vaccine. The sequence came from a person aged 18-60 years who received the Ad26.COV2.S COVID-19 vaccine or a placebo. Sequenced material: peripheral blood, taken in a trial of Ad26.COV2.S vaccine versus placebo.

CDR3: CASSIGTGTGGEKLFF. The CDR3 bases are TGTGCCAGTAGTATTGGGACCGGGACCGGGGGTGAAAAACTGTTTTTT. The rearrangement joins TRBV19 to TRBJ1-4; possible D gene TRBD1, 5 bases. Germline-derived CDR1 and CDR2 are LNHDA and SQIVND (reference sequence). There are 16 residues in the CDR3. Trimming pared 3 bases from V and 7 bases from J, leaving 18 bases between. The full variable domain, rest sourced from reference TRBV19 and TRBJ1-4, is DGGITQSPKYLFRKEGQNVTLSCEQNLNHDAMYWYRQDPGQGLRLIYYSQIVNDFQKGDIAEGYSVSREKKESFPLTVTSAQKNPTAFYLCASSIGTGTGGEKLFFGSGTQLSVL.